These 24 T cell receptor beta chains were all obtained from the same sample, sequenced in a study of T cells in Graves' hyperthyroidism and ophthalmopathy. Amplified TCR beta CDR3 regions derived from RNA transcripts. The HTBI primer set served for first-round RT-PCR of the TCR CDR3. TCRdb passed the multiplex PCR reads through MiXCR, listing each CDR3 protein once. The data contain 500,000 to 650,000 distinct CDR3 sequences, nearly 20% of them singletons. Material: blood. These receptors came from a man aged 35 to 55 with Graves' ophthalmopathy.

The rearrangement links TRBV6-1 to TRBJ1-2; 9 bases line up with TRBD1. Looked up from germline, CDR1 is MNHNS and CDR2 is SASEGT. This CDR3 spans 17 amino acids. With V trimmed by 4 bases and J by 4 bases, 13 bases remained unmatched. The CDR3 DNA reads as TGTGCCAGCAGTGGGTTTTTTCGGGACAGGGACACCTATGGCTACACCTTC. Amino acid sequence: CASSGFFRDRDTYGYTF.

This clonotype was seen only once. This chain connects TRBV29-1 to TRBJ1-1; 7 bases line up with TRBD1. Germline trimming cut 1 base from V and 0 bases from J; bases unmatched to any gene: 8. The CDR3 sequence is 16 residues long. Germline assignment: CDR1 SQVTM and CDR2 ANQGSEA. The CDR3 DNA reads TGCAGCGTTGAAGGGAAAGGGGGCTTATTGAACACTGAAGCTTTCTTT. Protein product: CSVEGKGGLLNTEAFF.

The chain is built from TRBV18 and TRBJ1-2, with TRBD1 as a possible D gene (5 bases). Germline V CDR1 and CDR2: KGHSH, LQKENI. The CDR3 extends over 15 amino acids. V lost 3 bases and J lost 6, with 17 bases in between. For the CDR3, the DNA is TGTGCCAGCTCACCCCAGACCGGGACCCAGGATGGCTACACCTTC. Translation: CASSPQTGTQDGYTF.

This clonotype was seen a handful of times. The rearrangement uses TRBV14 and TRBJ2-1; D uncertain. Germline values: CDR1 SGHDN, CDR2 FVKESK. The CDR3 totals 14 residues. V was cut by 4 bases and J by 4 bases, with 11 bases left in between. The CDR3 reads CASSPQTVYNEQFF. CDR3 coding DNA: TGTGCCAGCAGCCCACAGACGGTTTACAATGAGCAGTTCTTC.

The chain employs TRBV20-1 and TRBJ2-7, with 8 bases that match TRBD2. CDR3 length equals 15 residues. Germline V gene sequence: CDR1 DFQATT, CDR2 SNEGSKA (reference sequence). With V trimmed by 3 bases and J by 4 bases, 11 bases remained unmatched. CDR3 DNA sequence: TGCAGTGCTAGTCCGACTAGCGCAATACTGTACGAGCAGTACTTC. Translation gives CSASPTSAILYEQYF.

The chain employs TRBV27 and TRBJ1-2, with 8 bases that match TRBD1. The CDR3 loop spans 12 amino acids. V dropped 8 bases and J dropped 7; count of bases not matched to a gene: 6. Germline lookup yields CDR1 MNHEY and CDR2 SMNVEV (reference sequence). In DNA form, the CDR3 reads TGTGCCAGCGGATCCAGGGGGCCTGGCTACACCTTC. Its protein product is CASGSRGPGYTF.

The chain employs TRBV4-3 and TRBJ1-4; a possible D gene is TRBD1 (6 bases). The CDR3 contains 16 residues. Trimming left V 0 bases short and J 7 bases short, with 15 bases between. Germline CDR1 is LGHNA and CDR2 is YSLEER. In DNA, the CDR3 is TGCGCCAGCAGCCAAGAGGTCCACAGGGTGCGTGAAAAACTGTTTTTT. Encoded protein: CASSQEVHRVREKLFF.

This clonotype was recorded at least ten times. This CDR3 is CASSRIGTGGTGELFF. The CDR3 DNA reads as TGTGCCAGCTCCCGGATAGGGACAGGGGGCACCGGGGAGCTGTTTTTT. The chain couples TRBV2 to TRBJ2-2; TRBD1 matches 11 bases. CDR1 and CDR2 (germline): SNHLY, FYNNEI. Losses at the gene ends were 8 bases for V and 4 bases for J; bases not matched to a gene: 9. The CDR3 consists of 16 residues.

This clonotype was observed at least ten times. This chain uses TRBV11-2 with TRBJ1-1, with D possibly matching TRBD1 (5 bases). The CDR3 consists of 13 residues. Germline V gene data show CDR1 as SGHAT and CDR2 as FQNNGV. V was shortened by 1 base and J by 6 bases, with 9 bases between the two germline ends. Here the CDR3 DNA reads TGTGCCAGCAGCTTAGGGGGGAGTTCTGAAGCTTTCTTT. This gives the protein CASSLGGSSEAFF.

In its sample, this clonotype was seen a few times. This chain's CDR3 is CASSMGGTTGRLNYGYTF. Here the CDR3 DNA reads TGTGCCAGTAGTATGGGGGGGACGACAGGCCGCCTTAACTATGGCTACACCTTC. The genes are TRBV19 and TRBJ1-2; possible D gene TRBD1, 6 bases. The CDR3 covers 18 residues. The germline V gene encodes CDR1 LNHDA and CDR2 SQIVND (reference sequence). Trimming pared 3 bases from V and 1 base from J, leaving 21 bases between.

With regard to this clonotype: A junction end diverges from the germline sequence, so it may reflect a read error. The rearrangement joins TRBV6-2 or TRBV6-3 to TRBJ1-6; D not certain. CDR1 is MNHEY, CDR2 SVGEGT, per germline. This CDR3 has 14 amino acids. This CDR3 reads CASRYSAQNSPLHF. The CDR3 DNA sequence: TGTGCCAGCAGGTACTCCGCCCAGAATTCACCCCTCCACTTT.

Comment on this clonotype: This sequence may be a read error, since a much larger clone differs from it by one base. The gene calls are TRBV3-1 and TRBJ2-3; D uncertain. With 4 bases removed from V and 6 bases from J, the gap between germline ends came to 11 bases. Germline values: CDR1 LGHDT, CDR2 YNNKEL (reference sequence). The CDR3 has 13 amino acids. CDR3 protein: CASSRDLGDTQYF. DNA of the CDR3: TGTGCCAGCAGCCGAGATCTGGGGGATACGCAGTATTTT.

This chain connects TRBV11-2 to TRBJ2-7; 11 bases are shared with TRBD2. The CDR3 loop spans 20 amino acids. The germline gives CDR1 SGHAT, CDR2 FQNNGV. V gave up 8 bases and J gave up 0 bases; unmatched junction bases: 21. The CDR3 DNA sequence: TGTGCCAGCGGATACCCCCCTACCGGGACTAGCGGAACCAGCTCCTACGAGCAGTACTTC. Amino acid sequence: CASGYPPTGTSGTSSYEQYF. Full variable domain (outside the CDR3, taken from reference TRBV11-2 and TRBJ2-7): EAGVAQSPRYKIIEKRQSVAFWCNPISGHATLYWYQQILGQGPKLLIQFQNNGVVDDSQLPKDRFSAERLKGVDSTLKIQPAKLEDSAVYLCASGYPPTGTSGTSSYEQYFGPGTRLTVT.

This chain links TRBV6-2 or TRBV6-3 with TRBJ2-3; 9 bases match TRBD2. The CDR3 is made up of 15 amino acids. Germline lookup yields CDR1 MNHEY and CDR2 SVGEGT. The V and J ends lost 8 bases and 2 bases, in that order; junction bases with no gene match: 8. The CDR3 DNA sequence: TGTGCCAGCGAGCGGGGGGTTAACTCCACAGATACGCAGTATTTT. This codes for CASERGVNSTDTQYF.

The rearrangement links TRBV3-1 to TRBJ2-2, with D maybe TRBD2 (5 bases). The germline gives CDR1 LGHDT, CDR2 YNNKEL (reference sequence). Trimming left V 2 bases short and J 0 bases short, with 7 bases between. This CDR3 contains 15 residues. The CDR3 spells CASSQWRTNTGELFF. The CDR3 DNA reads TGTGCCAGCAGCCAATGGAGGACGAACACCGGGGAGCTGTTTTTT. The full variable domain, in which reference TRBV3-1 and TRBJ2-2 provide the parts outside the CDR3, is DTAVSQTPKYLVTQMGNDKSIKCEQNLGHDTMYWYKQDSKKFLKIMFSYNNKELIINETVPNRFSPKSPDKAHLNLHINSLELGDSAVYFCASSQWRTNTGELFFGEGSRLTVL.

The chain combines TRBV20-1 with TRBJ2-1; 14 nucleotides match TRBD2. Germline V CDR1 and CDR2: DFQATT, SNEGSKA (reference sequence). The CDR3 sequence is 18 residues long. V lost 5 bases to trimming and J lost 2 bases; unmatched junction nucleotides: 11. The CDR3 bases are TGCAGTGCTCCCACCGGGACTAGCGGGAGTACGGCCTACAATGAGCAGTTCTTC. Translated, it gives CSAPTGTSGSTAYNEQFF.

This clonotype has a count of ten or more. The chain recombines TRBV7-6 with TRBJ2-1; no definite D call. Germline V gene lookup returns CDR1 SGHVS and CDR2 FNYEAQ. The length of the CDR3 is 12 residues. Trimming removed 5 bases at V and 5 bases at J, with 7 bases between. CDR3 coding DNA: TGTGCCAGCAGCCACCCGGACAATGAGCAGTTCTTC. Translating it yields CASSHPDNEQFF. The variable domain in full, completed from reference TRBV7-6 and TRBJ2-1, reads GAGVSQSPRYKVTKRGQDVALRCDPISGHVSLYWYRQALGQGPEFLTYFNYEAQQDKSGLPNDRFSAERPEGSISTLTIQRTEQRDSAMYRCASSHPDNEQFFGPGTRLTVL.

This clonotype appeared many times. The V gene is TRBV6-1, the J gene TRBJ2-1, with 11 bases lining up with TRBD1. Per the germline V gene, CDR1 is MNHNS and CDR2 is SASEGT. The CDR3 consists of 16 residues. The junction had 6 bases not matched to a gene; V was cut back by 5 bases and J by 3 bases. In nucleotides, the CDR3 is TGTGCCAGCAGTTTTACCGGGACAGGGGGCTACAATGAGCAGTTCTTC. Translated, it gives CASSFTGTGGYNEQFF.

This clonotype was counted at least ten times. The J gene is TRBJ2-7, the V gene TRBV3-1; 7 bases map to TRBD1. Germline CDR1 and CDR2: LGHDT and YNNKEL (reference sequence). CDR3 length: 14 amino acids. With V trimmed by 1 base and J by 3 bases, 3 bases remained unmatched. This chain's CDR3 is CASSQGTGRYEQYF. The CDR3 region has the DNA TGTGCCAGCAGCCAAGGGACAGGCCGCTACGAGCAGTACTTC.

This clonotype was detected only a few times. The chain couples TRBV6-1 to TRBJ1-2; TRBD1 matches 9 bases. The CDR3 is 17 residues long. The germline CDR1 and CDR2 sequences are MNHNS and SASEGT. Unmatched junction bases numbered 16, after V lost 11 bases and J lost 0 bases. The CDR3: CACEPGTGPLANYGYTF. The CDR3 nucleotides read TGTGCCTGTGAACCCGGGACAGGGCCTCTAGCTAACTATGGCTACACCTTC.

This clonotype has just a few counts. The chain recombines TRBV5-1 with TRBJ1-1; weak D call: TRBD1 (5 bases). V was trimmed by 0 bases and J by 5 bases, leaving 11 bases between them. The CDR3 has 14 residues. Germline CDR1 is SGHRS and CDR2 is YFSETQ. This CDR3 reads CASSLGGGYTEAFF. Here the CDR3 DNA reads TGCGCCAGCAGCTTGGGGGGGGGTTATACTGAAGCTTTCTTT.

This clonotype occurred a few times. This chain uses TRBV5-1 with TRBJ1-6; TRBD1 is a possible D gene (6 bases). CDR3 size: 14 residues. From germline, CDR1 is SGHRS and CDR2 YFSETQ. The ends were cut back, 4 bases at V and 7 bases at J, with 12 bases in the middle. In DNA form, the CDR3 reads TGCGCCAGCAGCCCCCAGGGGCAGAATTCACCCCTCCACTTT. Protein: CASSPQGQNSPLHF.

This clonotype was counted at least ten times. The chain has TRBV28 and TRBJ2-2, with D possibly being TRBD2 (6 bases). V gave up 3 bases and J gave up 4 bases, with 9 bases separating them. The length of the CDR3 is 14 residues. Germline V gives CDR1 MDHEN, CDR2 SYDVKM. CDR3 bases: TGTGCCAGCAGTTTCAGGGAGGCCACCGGGGAGCTGTTTTTT. Amino acids: CASSFREATGELFF.

This clonotype was counted at least ten times. The chain employs TRBV30 and TRBJ2-2; no reliable D call. Trimming left V 2 bases short and J 5 bases short, with 15 bases between. CDR3 length: 15 residues. CDR1 is GTSNPN, CDR2 SVGIG, per germline (reference sequence). CDR3 sequence: CAWSQVPSRTGELFF. Here the CDR3 DNA reads TGTGCCTGGAGTCAGGTACCATCACGGACCGGGGAGCTGTTTTTT.